The T cell receptor (beta chain) under discussion was sequenced for a study of PD-1 blockade in classical Hodgkin lymphoma (dated by TCRdb to 2020 to 2021). Context from the whole study: Nivolumab dosing was 3 mg/kg intravenously every 2 weeks, continuing until either disease progression or unacceptable toxicity. The study used CyTOF and TCR beta sequencing to define a peripheral blood immune signature of response to PD-1 blockade in classical Hodgkin lymphoma.

The full study reports these points: Baseline diversity similar to that of newly diagnosed patients was observed in trial patients achieving complete response, whereas significantly lower diversity was observed in partial responders and progressors. CD4+ but not CD8+ TCR diversity rose significantly by C4D1 (p=0.0027 vs p=0.16), most apparent in complete responders (p=0.02). Diversity was lower in patients who began nivolumab less than 1 year after ASCT, so these patients were left out of later analyses to avoid confounding by immune reconstitution. The study was limited to a single clinical trial cohort, and causes of repertoire differences, possibly disease activity or prior therapy, remained undefined. Baseline TCR diversity was reported to be lower in newly diagnosed patients than in healthy donors, and even lower in relapsed/refractory patients.

The time point label, read with the paper, signifies: cycle 2 day 1 (C2D1) of nivolumab. Every trial patient had relapsed following autologous stem cell transplantation, and prior brentuximab vedotin exposure was what differed among cohorts A, B and C. The trial cohort included fewer than 65 patients with relapsed/refractory classical Hodgkin lymphoma, and each patient had a best overall response of complete response, partial response or progressive disease. Single-agent nivolumab was administered to trial patients in the multi-cohort phase II CheckMate 205 trial. An independent review committee assessed best overall response by applying the 2007 International Working Group response criteria. Trial PBMCs were collected just before the start of nivolumab (C1D1) and during therapy at cycle 2 day 1 and cycle 4 day 1. Peripheral blood was collected in 8 mL Vacutainer Cell Preparation Tubes, from which PBMCs were isolated by centrifugation and then cryopreserved.

A word on this clone: Its target antigen remains unknown. Base qualities are not recorded, but no much larger clone differs from it by a single base.

Genomic DNA was extracted with the Qiagen DNeasy kit from unsorted PBMCs and from negatively selected CD4+ and CD8+ fractions. Using primers that anneal to V and J segments, immunoSEQ multiplex PCR amplified the TCR beta CDR3 regions. Amplification bias was minimized using a synthetic immune receptor repertoire, and residual bias was removed computationally after sequencing. On the study's bioinformatics: Custom Python scripts were used to quantify repertoire diversity as the Shannon entropy index. Unsorted, CD4+ and CD8+ repertoires were examined separately, except in combined analyses, for which CD4+ and CD8+ sequences were merged in silico. A clone counted as expanded when the clone's frequency after treatment rose at least 2-fold relative to C1D1, and clones undetected at baseline were given a pseudocount of 0.5. Clones with 0 or 1 copy at C1D1 were classified as singleton clones, and clones with 2 or more copies were classified as non-singleton clones. By matching protein sequences in sorted samples from the same patient, clones expanded in unsorted samples were annotated as CD4+, CD8+ or unknown. Wilcoxon tests on paired samples were used to test diversity changes from C1D1 to C4D1. As stored in TCRdb, this immuneACCESS dataset retains in-frame rearrangements with V and J assigned. A fraction of the clones does not appear; measured against another copy, unresolved V genes explain less than half of the discrepancy, and the remainder lacks a known reason. V and J calls and clone size are as listed in that table; D and trimming were resolved from the DNA. Recorded for this sample are about 85,000 clones; roughly 91% of them occurred a single time. Of the sample, 2.6% falls within the top ten clones.

CDR1 and CDR2, looked up from the germline V gene, are SGHRS and YFSETQ. Counted from cysteine to phenylalanine, this CDR3 has 16 amino acids. The kept DNA is CDR3 alone, 48 bases in frame from the first base. Clipping removes 6 bases from V and 4 bases from J, with 12 as the unmatched junction base count. Source: peripheral blood mononuclear cells (PBMCs), taken before the second cycle of nivolumab. The receptor was isolated from a human donor with classical Hodgkin lymphoma. The rearrangement joined TRBV5-1 to TRBJ1-1, with TRBD1 matching 10 junction bases. The bases are TGCGCCAGCAAGGCGGACAGGGGGTCCTTGAGCACTGAAGCTTTCTTT. Its protein product is CASKADRGSLSTEAFF.